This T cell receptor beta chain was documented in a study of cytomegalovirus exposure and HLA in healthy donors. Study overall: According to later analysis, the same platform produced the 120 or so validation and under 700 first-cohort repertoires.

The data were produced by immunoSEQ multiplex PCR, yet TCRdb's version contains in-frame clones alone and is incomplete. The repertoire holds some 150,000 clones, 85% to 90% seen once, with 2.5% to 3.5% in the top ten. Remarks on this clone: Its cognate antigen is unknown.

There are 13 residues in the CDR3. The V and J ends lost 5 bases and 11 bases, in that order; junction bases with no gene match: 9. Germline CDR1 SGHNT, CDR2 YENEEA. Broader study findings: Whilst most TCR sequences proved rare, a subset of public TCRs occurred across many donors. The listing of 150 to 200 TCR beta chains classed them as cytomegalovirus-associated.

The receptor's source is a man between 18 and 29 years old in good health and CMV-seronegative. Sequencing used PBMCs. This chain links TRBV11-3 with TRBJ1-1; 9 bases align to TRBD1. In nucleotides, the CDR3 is TGTGCCAGCAGCGCCAAAACAGGGGGCGTCGCTTTCTTT. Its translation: CASSAKTGGVAFF.